The 12 T cell receptor beta chains below come from one sample, sequenced in a study of cytomegalovirus exposure and HLA in healthy donors. The repertoire was sequenced with immunoSEQ multiplex PCR; TCRdb's copy has only in-frame clones and lacks some. The sample carries tens of thousands of clones, 96% recorded once. Material: PBMCs. These receptors originate from a young woman in good health and CMV-seronegative.

The J gene is TRBJ2-5, the V gene TRBV5-1; 8 nucleotides line up with TRBD1. The germline gives CDR1 SGHRS, CDR2 YFSETQ. The CDR3 contains 17 residues. The junction had 15 bases not matched to a gene; V was cut back by 3 bases and J by 5 bases. CDR3 bases: TGCGCCAGCAGCTCCGGACAGGGCAAGGGGCAGTGGGAGACCCAGTACTTC. It encodes CASSSGQGKGQWETQYF.

The DNA of the CDR3 is TGTGCCAGCAGCCAGGGGGGCTTTAGCAATCAGCCCCAGCATTTT. Translating it yields CASSQGGFSNQPQHF. V is TRBV9 and J is TRBJ1-5, with 7 bases that match TRBD1. Losses at the gene ends were 4 bases for V and 0 bases for J; bases not matched to a gene: 4. The CDR3 extends over 15 amino acids. Germline V gene data show CDR1 as SGDLS and CDR2 as YYNGEE.

This chain connects TRBV7-2 to TRBJ2-1; a weak D match, TRBD2 (6 bases). This CDR3 is 15 amino acids long. V dropped 5 bases and J dropped 7 bases, with 18 bases sitting between them. Looked up from germline, CDR1 is SGHTA and CDR2 is FQGNSA. CDR3 nucleotide sequence: TGTGCCAGCAGCCCGCGGGACTGGGCCCCTAATGAGCAGTTCTTC. This codes for CASSPRDWAPNEQFF. Complete variable domain (other parts from reference TRBV7-2 and TRBJ2-1): GAGVSQSPSNKVTEKGKDVELRCDPISGHTALYWYRQSLGQGLEFLIYFQGNSAPDKSGLPSDRFSAERTGGSVSTLTIQRTQQEDSAVYLCASSPRDWAPNEQFFGPGTRLTVL.

The rearrangement joins TRBV19 to TRBJ1-5; D is perhaps TRBD1 (5 bases). The germline CDR1 and CDR2 sequences are LNHDA and SQIVND (reference sequence). The germline V and J ends were trimmed by 3 bases and 3 bases, with 12 bases remaining between them. The CDR3 covers 15 residues. CDR3 region: CASSMQGLPNQPQHF. The CDR3 nucleotides are TGTGCCAGTAGTATGCAGGGACTACCCAATCAGCCCCAGCATTTT.

V usage is TRBV5-1 and J usage is TRBJ2-3; 7 nucleotides agree with TRBD1. CDR1 is SGHRS and CDR2 is YFSETQ in the germline V gene. There are 17 residues in the CDR3. The junction had 8 bases not matched to a gene; V was cut back by 1 base and J by 0 bases. The CDR3 region is CASSLPAGGVSTDTQYF. CDR3 DNA: TGCGCCAGCAGCTTGCCAGCAGGGGGTGTAAGCACAGATACGCAGTATTTT.

The CDR3, as DNA: TGTGCCAGTAGTATAAGGGGTCCTCAGCCCCAGCATTTT. It yields the protein CASSIRGPQPQHF. The chain uses TRBV19 and TRBJ1-5, with a tentative D call TRBD1 (5 bases). The V end lost 2 bases, the J end lost 6 bases, and 8 bases lay between the germline ends. The CDR3 extends over 13 amino acids. The germline CDR1 and CDR2 sequences are LNHDA and SQIVND (reference sequence).

The rearrangement joins TRBV18 to TRBJ2-7; possibly TRBD2 for D (5 bases). Per germline, CDR1 KGHSH and CDR2 LQKENI. Deletions cut 1 base from V and 3 bases from J, with 7 bases between. This CDR3 contains 13 residues. The CDR3 region has the DNA TGTGCCAGCTCACCACTCCGGGGCTACGAGCAGTACTTC. Its translation: CASSPLRGYEQYF.

The rearrangement joins TRBV6-1 to TRBJ2-7; 8 positions match TRBD2. V was clipped by 11 bases and J by 0 bases; unmatched bases: 6. Per germline, CDR1 MNHNS and CDR2 SASEGT. The CDR3 has 13 amino acids. CDR3 DNA sequence: TGTGCCGGCGGGGGGTGGGGCTCCTACGAGCAGTACTTC. Its protein is CAGGGWGSYEQYF.

The V call is TRBV28, the J call TRBJ1-5, with D possibly matching TRBD1 (6 bases). Germline CDR1 MDHEN, CDR2 SYDVKM. V dropped 10 bases and J dropped 2 bases, with 21 bases sitting between them. This CDR3 has 16 residues. This chain's CDR3 is CATRLSGGAGNQPQHF. The CDR3 DNA is TGTGCCACGCGTTTATCGGGGGGCGCGGGCAATCAGCCCCAGCATTTT.

CDR3 nucleotides: TGTGCCAGCAGTCCCTCTAGCGGGAGGGGGACAGATACGCAGTATTTT. This sequence encodes CASSPSSGRGTDTQYF. The V and J genes are TRBV28 and TRBJ2-3; TRBD2 aligns across 12 bases. The V segment lost 5 bases and the J segment 3 bases; nucleotides outside the gene matches: 6. The CDR3 is 16 residues long. Germline V CDR1 and CDR2: MDHEN, SYDVKM.

This chain uses TRBV5-6 with TRBJ1-1; TRBD1 might be the D (5 bases). The V gene lost 3 bases and the J gene lost 0 bases, with 12 bases spanning the gap. The CDR3 consists of 15 residues. Germline assignment: CDR1 SGHDT and CDR2 YYEEEE. The CDR3 nucleotides are TGTGCCAGCAGCTCGGTGGGGGGAATGAACACTGAAGCTTTCTTT. Translation: CASSSVGGMNTEAFF.

The sample holds a few counts of this clone. The genes are TRBV2 and TRBJ2-7; TRBD1 matches 7 bases. The CDR3 totals 14 residues. Germline CDR1 SNHLY, CDR2 FYNNEI. V trimming: 4 bases; J trimming: 2 bases; junction bases outside the gene matches: 5. CDR3 nucleotide sequence: TGTGCCAGCAGTGGGGGACAGCCCACCTACGAGCAGTACTTC. Translating gives CASSGGQPTYEQYF.